The 16 T cell receptor beta chains given below trace back to one sample, sequenced in a study of T cells in Graves' hyperthyroidism and ophthalmopathy. The source material, RNA transcripts, was used to amplify TCR beta CDR3 regions. A first-round RT-PCR of the TCR CDR3 used the HTBI primer set. TCRdb independently ran MiXCR on the multiplex PCR reads; one entry per CDR3 protein. The sample has roughly 530,000 distinct CDR3 sequences; over 15% are singletons. The source material was blood. The receptor source for this set is a woman between 18 and 29 years old with Graves' ophthalmopathy.

There are many counts of this clonotype. The CDR3 loop is CASSSGVDEQFF. In nucleotides, the CDR3 is TGTGCCAGCAGCAGTGGGGTGGATGAGCAGTTCTTC. This sequence joins TRBV28 and TRBJ2-1, with D hard to call. Germline V gene lookup returns CDR1 MDHEN and CDR2 SYDVKM. Trimming left V 6 bases short and J 8 bases short, with 11 bases between. This CDR3 spans 12 amino acids. Using reference TRBV28 and TRBJ2-1 for the parts outside the CDR3, the full variable domain is DVKVTQSSRYLVKRTGEKVFLECVQDMDHENMFWYRQDPGLGLRLIYFSYDVKMKEKGDIPEGYSVSREKKERFSLILESASTNQTSMYLCASSSGVDEQFFGPGTRLTVL.

This clonotype has a handful of counts. A junction boundary mismatches the germline segment, possibly from a read error. V gene TRBV20-1 combines with J gene TRBJ2-5, with TRBD2 matching 11 bases. The CDR3 totals 11 residues. Per the germline V gene, CDR1 is DFQATT and CDR2 is SNEGSKA (reference sequence). The CDR3 DNA reads as TGCAGTGCTAGAGATAGGACTAGCGGGCACTTC. Its translation: CSARDRTSGHF.

This clonotype was recorded many times. CDR3 sequence: CSAWYEGEQFF. The CDR3 DNA follows: TGCAGCGCCTGGTACGAGGGTGAGCAGTTCTTC. This chain uses TRBV29-1 with TRBJ2-1; D perhaps matches TRBD2 (5 bases). Germline CDR1 is SQVTM and CDR2 is ANQGSEA. This CDR3 region has 11 residues. V was clipped by 7 bases and J by 9 bases, with 13 bases between them.

This clonotype appeared a few times. Possible read error: a much larger clone is one base away. This likely comes from a read error, as the CDR3 has no conserved phenylalanine or tryptophan at its end. V usage is TRBV28 and J usage is TRBJ1-6; 11 bases are a match to TRBD1. Germline loops: CDR1 MDHEN, CDR2 SYDVKM. The CDR3 has 17 residues. Trimming took 5 bases from V and 1 from J; bases not matched to a gene: 4. CDR3 in DNA: TGTGCCAGCAGTGACCGGGACAGGGGGTCCTATAATTCACCCCTCCACTCT. This sequence encodes CASSDRDRGSYNSPLHS.

The V gene is TRBV30, the J gene TRBJ1-3, with 10 nucleotides matching TRBD1. V was pared by 0 bases and J by 0 bases, with 5 bases of the junction left unmatched. Germline-derived CDR1 and CDR2 are GTSNPN and SVGIG (reference sequence). The CDR3 is 17 amino acids. CDR3 sequence: CAWSVWTGGYSGNTIYF. CDR3 sequence (DNA): TGTGCCTGGAGTGTTTGGACAGGGGGTTACTCTGGAAACACCATATATTTT. Looking up the rest from reference TRBV30 and TRBJ1-3 gives the full variable domain: SQTIHQWPATLVQPVGSPLSLECTVEGTSNPNLYWYRQAAGRGLQLLFYSVGIGQISSEVPQNLSASRPQDRQFILSSKKLLLSDSGFYLCAWSVWTGGYSGNTIYFGEGSWLTVV.

V is TRBV15 and J is TRBJ1-2; TRBD1 might be the D (6 bases). CDR1 is LNHNV, CDR2 YYDKDF, per germline (reference sequence). The ends were cut back, 3 bases at V and 3 bases at J, with 11 bases in the middle. The CDR3 is 14 amino acids. In DNA form, the CDR3 reads TGTGCCACCAGCAGGGACAGCGCGGACTATGGCTACACCTTC. It translates to CATSRDSADYGYTF.

This clonotype was seen a few times. The gene calls are TRBV30 and TRBJ1-2, with D hard to call. The CDR3 runs to 12 residues. V lost 0 bases to trimming and J lost 8 bases, with 10 bases between them. Germline lookup yields CDR1 GTSNPN and CDR2 SVGIG (reference sequence). CDR3 protein: CAWSVLNGGYTF. The CDR3 region has the DNA TGTGCCTGGAGTGTACTTAATGGCGGCTACACCTTC. The full variable domain, its missing parts supplied by reference TRBV30 and TRBJ1-2, is SQTIHQWPATLVQPVGSPLSLECTVEGTSNPNLYWYRQAAGRGLQLLFYSVGIGQISSEVPQNLSASRPQDRQFILSSKKLLLSDSGFYLCAWSVLNGGYTFGSGTRLTVV.

The gene calls are TRBV4-2 and TRBJ2-2; no reliable D call. Trimming left V 0 bases short and J 5 bases short, with 4 bases between. The germline CDR1 and CDR2 sequences are LGHNA and YNFKEQ. CDR3 length: 13 amino acids. The CDR3 sequence: CASSQDETGELFF. As DNA, the CDR3 is TGTGCCAGCAGCCAAGATGAGACCGGGGAGCTGTTTTTT.

This rearrangement joins TRBV9 to TRBJ2-3; perhaps D is TRBD1 or TRBD2 (5 bases each). CDR1 SGDLS and CDR2 YYNGEE come from the germline V gene. The CDR3 is 16 amino acids. Trimming removed 4 bases from V and 2 bases from J, with 17 bases in between. The CDR3 is CASSPRGGTDTDTQYF. DNA for the CDR3: TGTGCCAGCAGCCCAAGAGGTGGGACGGACACAGATACGCAGTATTTT.

The chain links TRBV12-5 to TRBJ1-1, with TRBD1 matching over 10 bases. Germline V gives CDR1 LGHNT, CDR2 FRNRAP. V was clipped by 7 bases and J by 0 bases; unmatched bases: 5. CDR3 length: 15 residues. Here the CDR3 DNA reads TGTGCTAGTGCCCTGGGACAGGGGATGAACACTGAAGCTTTCTTT. Protein: CASALGQGMNTEAFF.

This chain joins TRBV20-1 and TRBJ2-1, with 8 bases matching TRBD2. This CDR3 comprises 18 residues. Trimming took 2 bases from V and 0 from J; bases not matched to a gene: 12. Per the germline V gene, CDR1 is DFQATT and CDR2 is SNEGSKA (reference sequence). The CDR3 DNA follows: TGCAGTGCTAGAATGTCCTTTGAGCGGGAGTCCTCCTACAATGAGCAGTTCTTC. Protein: CSARMSFERESSYNEQFF.

At least ten counts were recorded for this clonotype. CDR3 residues: CASSLDGDRERANEQYF. CDR3 nucleotides: TGTGCCAGCAGCTTAGATGGCGACAGGGAACGTGCGAACGAGCAGTACTTC. This sequence joins TRBV11-2 and TRBJ2-7, with 7 positions matching TRBD1. Germline lookup yields CDR1 SGHAT and CDR2 FQNNGV. V lost 0 bases, J lost 5 bases, and 13 bases stayed unmatched. The CDR3 length is 17 residues. Complete variable domain (other parts from reference TRBV11-2 and TRBJ2-7): EAGVAQSPRYKIIEKRQSVAFWCNPISGHATLYWYQQILGQGPKLLIQFQNNGVVDDSQLPKDRFSAERLKGVDSTLKIQPAKLEDSAVYLCASSLDGDRERANEQYFGPGTRLTVT.

This clonotype was counted at least ten times. The V and J genes are TRBV6-1 and TRBJ1-2; D gene uncertain. V was clipped by 2 bases and J by 2 bases, with 6 bases between them. The germline V gene has CDR1 MNHNS and CDR2 SASEGT. The CDR3 is 13 residues long. Here the CDR3 reads CASSESGNYGYTF. The CDR3 DNA sequence: TGTGCCAGCAGTGAAAGTGGGAACTATGGCTACACCTTC.

This clonotype was counted at least ten times. The chain is built from TRBV28 and TRBJ2-7; 9 bases line up with TRBD1. The junction had 5 bases not matched to a gene; V was cut back by 2 bases and J by 0 bases. The CDR3 covers 16 residues. Germline V gene sequence: CDR1 MDHEN, CDR2 SYDVKM. The CDR3 region has the DNA TGTGCCAGCAGTTTAGAGAGGACAGGGGCCTCCTACGAGCAGTACTTC. Protein: CASSLERTGASYEQYF. Complete variable domain (other parts from reference TRBV28 and TRBJ2-7): DVKVTQSSRYLVKRTGEKVFLECVQDMDHENMFWYRQDPGLGLRLIYFSYDVKMKEKGDIPEGYSVSREKKERFSLILESASTNQTSMYLCASSLERTGASYEQYFGPGTRLTVT.

The genes are TRBV20-1 and TRBJ1-6, with D possibly TRBD1 on 5 matching bases. In germline, CDR1 is DFQATT, CDR2 SNEGSKA (reference sequence). The V end was cut by 6 bases, the J end by 7 bases, with 16 bases between. This CDR3 spans 14 amino acids. CDR3 DNA sequence: TGCAGTGCCGTGTCGGGGCCACCGAATTCACCCCTCCACTTT. Translation gives CSAVSGPPNSPLHF.

The V gene is TRBV27, the J gene TRBJ1-2; D might be TRBD1 (6 bases). The CDR3 runs 15 residues. CDR1 and CDR2 from the germline V gene are MNHEY and SMNVEV (reference sequence). The V gene lost 3 bases and the J gene lost 4 bases, with 15 bases spanning the gap. Written as DNA, the CDR3 is TGTGCCAGCAGTTTTGAGGGGGGCGCGGGCTATGGCTACACCTTC. Translating gives CASSFEGGAGYGYTF.